These 18 T cell receptor beta chains came from one sample sequenced in a study of blood T cell repertoires in COVID-19. Clones were read by immunoSEQ multiplex PCR, and TCRdb kept only the in-frame ones, dropping some. The sample records about 190,000 clones, about 84% being singletons. The sequencing sample was made of peripheral blood. The receptors shown here come from a young woman with acute or convalescent COVID-19.

This clone was found once. The chain recombines TRBV6-2 or TRBV6-3 with TRBJ2-7; 7 bases agree with TRBD2. Germline V CDR1 and CDR2: MNHEY, SVGEGT. The V gene end was trimmed by 1 base and the J gene end by 4 bases; junction bases not matched to a gene: 4. There are 14 residues in the CDR3. The CDR3 loop reads CASSYFGGRYEQYF. As DNA, the CDR3 is TGTGCCAGCAGTTACTTCGGCGGGAGATACGAGCAGTACTTC.

The chain is built from TRBV6-5 and TRBJ1-1; TRBD1 is a possible D gene (6 bases). CDR3 length: 13 residues. Per the germline V gene, CDR1 is MNHEY and CDR2 is SVGAGI. V dropped 0 bases and J dropped 12 bases, with 14 bases sitting between them. The CDR3 reads CASSYSQGWPPFF. CDR3 sequence (DNA): TGTGCCAGCAGTTACTCACAGGGATGGCCTCCTTTCTTT.

The chain combines TRBV10-3 with TRBJ2-7; 7 bases agree with TRBD1. The trim removed 4 bases at V and 2 bases at J, leaving 8 bases unmatched. Germline CDR1 and CDR2: ENHRY and SYGVKD. The CDR3 covers 15 residues. CDR3 sequence: CAISGGTVATYEQYF. The CDR3 nucleotides are TGTGCCATCAGTGGGGGGACAGTGGCCACCTACGAGCAGTACTTC.

This clone came up a few times. The J gene is TRBJ2-1, the V gene TRBV28; a possible D gene is TRBD1 (6 bases). CDR3 length equals 17 residues. Germline V gene sequence: CDR1 MDHEN, CDR2 SYDVKM. V was shortened by 6 bases and J by 0 bases, with 18 bases between the two germline ends. CDR3 in amino acids: CASSPEAGAFSYNEQFF. CDR3 DNA: TGTGCCAGCAGCCCAGAGGCAGGGGCTTTCTCCTACAATGAGCAGTTCTTC. The variable domain in full, with the rest retrieved from reference TRBV28 and TRBJ2-1, is DVKVTQSSRYLVKRTGEKVFLECVQDMDHENMFWYRQDPGLGLRLIYFSYDVKMKEKGDIPEGYSVSREKKERFSLILESASTNQTSMYLCASSPEAGAFSYNEQFFGPGTRLTVL.

The V and J genes are TRBV24-1 and TRBJ1-2; TRBD1 aligns across 8 bases. Germline V gives CDR1 KGHDR, CDR2 SFDVKD. With V trimmed by 2 bases and J by 5 bases, 12 bases remained unmatched. The CDR3 is 17 amino acids. Here the CDR3 reads CATSDSFAGTGLYGYTF. DNA for the CDR3: TGTGCCACCAGTGATTCGTTCGCAGGGACAGGACTTTATGGCTACACCTTC.

The chain links TRBV5-5 to TRBJ1-5; D unclear. Germline V CDR1 and CDR2: SGHKS, YYEKEE (reference sequence). The CDR3 is 15 amino acids. The V gene lost 1 base and the J gene lost 3 bases, with 11 bases spanning the gap. CDR3 residues: CASSLHGSINQPQHF. The CDR3 DNA sequence: TGTGCCAGCAGCTTGCATGGCAGTATCAATCAGCCCCAGCATTTT. Drawing the rest from reference TRBV5-5 and TRBJ1-5, the complete variable domain is DAGVTQSPTHLIKTRGQQVTLRCSPISGHKSVSWYQQVLGQGPQFIFQYYEKEERGRGNFPDRFSARQFPNYSSELNVNALLLGDSALYLCASSLHGSINQPQHFGDGTRLSIL.

The genes are TRBV19 and TRBJ1-4; TRBD1 aligns across 10 bases. The CDR3 is made up of 15 amino acids. The ends lost 9 bases at V and 10 bases at J; junction bases unmatched: 14. CDR1 is LNHDA, CDR2 SQIVND, per germline (reference sequence). Here the CDR3 reads CASRDRGVSIGKLFF. The CDR3 DNA reads TGTGCCAGCCGGGACAGGGGAGTCAGTATCGGAAAACTGTTTTTT.

The chain employs TRBV4-3 and TRBJ1-4; tentatively, D is TRBD1 (6 bases). The CDR3 has 17 amino acids. Germline V CDR1 and CDR2: LGHNA, YSLEER. Trimming cost V 0 bases and J 5 bases, with 16 bases left between them. CDR3 DNA: TGCGCCAGCAGCCAAGATTCCGTAGCAGGGGCGAATGAAAAACTGTTTTTT. Translated, it gives CASSQDSVAGANEKLFF.

This clone was seen once. The V call is TRBV7-2, the J call TRBJ2-7, with TRBD1 as a possible D gene (5 bases). This CDR3 has 13 residues. V lost 8 bases to trimming and J lost 0 bases, with 11 bases between them. Germline V gene sequence: CDR1 SGHTA, CDR2 FQGNSA. The CDR3 nucleotides are TGTGCCAGCTCCTTGGGGCCCTCCTACGAGCAGTACTTC. This gives the protein CASSLGPSYEQYF.

On this clone itself: The same CDR3 arises from other DNA sequences in this sample as well. V is TRBV27 and J is TRBJ1-5, with 7 bases aligning to TRBD1. Germline V gene lookup returns CDR1 MNHEY and CDR2 SMNVEV (reference sequence). Trimming removed 5 bases from V and 3 bases from J; junction bases left unmatched: 4. This CDR3 contains 14 residues. Here the CDR3 DNA reads TGTGCCAGCAGTCCGACAGGGTACAATCAGCCCCAGCATTTT. This translates into CASSPTGYNQPQHF.

The chain is built from TRBV7-2 and TRBJ1-2, with D perhaps matching TRBD1 (5 bases). Germline V gene lookup returns CDR1 SGHTA and CDR2 FQGNSA. There are 17 residues in the CDR3. V was pared by 5 bases and J by 1 base, with 20 bases between. The CDR3 DNA reads TGTGCCAGCAGCGATCTAGCAGGGAGGGCCATTAACTATGGCTACACCTTC. Encoded protein: CASSDLAGRAINYGYTF.

The rearrangement links TRBV7-9 to TRBJ1-1; D is unclear. With 8 bases removed from V and 1 base from J, the gap between germline ends came to 8 bases. In germline, CDR1 is SEHNR, CDR2 FQNEAQ (reference sequence). The CDR3 sequence is 12 residues long. As DNA, the CDR3 is TGTGCCAGCCACGAGGAGAACACTGAAGCTTTCTTT. Its translation: CASHEENTEAFF.

The gene calls are TRBV23-1 and TRBJ1-1; 9 nucleotides match TRBD1. TRBV23-1 is an open reading frame whose function is uncertain. The trim removed 10 bases at V and 0 bases at J, leaving 24 bases unmatched. The CDR3 consists of 20 residues. The CDR3 region is CATQMWLGQGNTRMNTEAFF. In nucleotides, the CDR3 is TGCGCCACCCAAATGTGGCTGGGACAGGGTAATACTAGAATGAACACTGAAGCTTTCTTT.

The V call is TRBV28, the J call TRBJ2-7; D unresolved. V lost 1 base and J lost 2, with 9 bases in between. This CDR3 spans 14 amino acids. The germline CDR1 and CDR2 sequences are MDHEN and SYDVKM. CDR3 sequence reads: CASSLSGGTYEQYF. CDR3 nucleotide sequence: TGTGCCAGCAGTTTATCCGGCGGTACCTACGAGCAGTACTTC.

The J gene is TRBJ2-2, the V gene TRBV15, with a possible D match to TRBD1 (6 bases). Trimming removed 3 bases at V and 1 base at J, with 12 bases between. The germline V gene encodes CDR1 LNHNV and CDR2 YYDKDF (reference sequence). The CDR3 length is 16 residues. In DNA form, the CDR3 reads TGTGCCACCAGCAGCTTCGGGACAAGGAACACCGGGGAGCTGTTTTTT. It is translated as CATSSFGTRNTGELFF.

The chain has TRBV12-5 and TRBJ2-1, with D uncertain. The CDR3 totals 11 residues. Looked up from germline, CDR1 is LGHNT and CDR2 is FRNRAP. Trimming removed 3 bases from V and 5 bases from J, with 2 bases in between. CDR3 region: CASGFDNEQFF. The CDR3 DNA sequence: TGTGCTAGTGGTTTCGACAATGAGCAGTTCTTC.

V gene TRBV4-1 combines with J gene TRBJ1-2, with TRBD1 matching 7 bases. CDR3 length: 14 residues. V was clipped by 1 base and J by 7 bases; unmatched bases: 6. Germline V lookup: CDR1 MGHRA, CDR2 YSYEKL. The CDR3 DNA reads as TGCGCCAGCAGCCAAGTTGAGGGGGCCGGTGGCTACACCTTC. Translating it yields CASSQVEGAGGYTF.

The chain carries TRBV30 and TRBJ1-2; D ambiguous. CDR1 is GTSNPN and CDR2 is SVGIG in the germline V gene (reference sequence). This CDR3 contains 10 residues. The V end lost 2 bases, the J end lost 6 bases, and 4 bases lay between the germline ends. Here the CDR3 DNA reads TGTGCCTGGAGTAGCAATGGCTACACCTTC. This sequence encodes CAWSSNGYTF. The full variable domain, rest sourced from reference TRBV30 and TRBJ1-2, is SQTIHQWPATLVQPVGSPLSLECTVEGTSNPNLYWYRQAAGRGLQLLFYSVGIGQISSEVPQNLSASRPQDRQFILSSKKLLLSDSGFYLCAWSSNGYTFGSGTRLTVV.